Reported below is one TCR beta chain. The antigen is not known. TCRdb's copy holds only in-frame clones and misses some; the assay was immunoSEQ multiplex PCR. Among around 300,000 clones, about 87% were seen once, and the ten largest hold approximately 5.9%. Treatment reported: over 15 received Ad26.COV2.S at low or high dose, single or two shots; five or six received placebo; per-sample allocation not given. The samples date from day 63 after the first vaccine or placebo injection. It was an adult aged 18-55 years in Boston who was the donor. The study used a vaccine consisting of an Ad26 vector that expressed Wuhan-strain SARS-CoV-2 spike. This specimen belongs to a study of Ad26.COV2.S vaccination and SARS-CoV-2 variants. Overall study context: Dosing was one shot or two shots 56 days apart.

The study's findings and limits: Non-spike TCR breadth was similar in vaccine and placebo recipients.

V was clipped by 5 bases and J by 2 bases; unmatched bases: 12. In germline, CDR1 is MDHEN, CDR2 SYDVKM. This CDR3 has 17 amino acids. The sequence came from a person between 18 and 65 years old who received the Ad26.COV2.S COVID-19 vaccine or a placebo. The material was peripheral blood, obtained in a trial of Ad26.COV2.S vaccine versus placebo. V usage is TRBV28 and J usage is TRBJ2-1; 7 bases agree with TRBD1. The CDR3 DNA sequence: TGTGCCAGCAGTCCATGGAAGTCCGGGACAGCCTACAATGAGCAGTTCTTC. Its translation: CASSPWKSGTAYNEQFF.